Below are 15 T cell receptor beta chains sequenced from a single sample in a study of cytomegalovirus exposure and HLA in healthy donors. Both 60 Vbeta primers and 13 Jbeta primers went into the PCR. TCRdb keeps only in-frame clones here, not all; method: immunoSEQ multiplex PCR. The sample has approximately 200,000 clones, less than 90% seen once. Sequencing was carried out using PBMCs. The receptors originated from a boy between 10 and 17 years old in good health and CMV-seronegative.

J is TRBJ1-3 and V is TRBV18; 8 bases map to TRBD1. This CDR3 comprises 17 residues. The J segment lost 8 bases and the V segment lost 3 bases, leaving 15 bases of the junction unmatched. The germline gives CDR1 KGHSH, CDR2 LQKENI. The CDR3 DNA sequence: TGTGCCAGCTCACCCCGACAGGGGAACACGGAGGTTGACACCATATATTTT. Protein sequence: CASSPRQGNTEVDTIYF. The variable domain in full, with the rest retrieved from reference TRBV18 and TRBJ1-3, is NAGVMQNPRHLVRRRGQEARLRCSPMKGHSHVYWYRQLPEEGLKFMVYLQKENIIDESGMPKERFSAEFPKEGPSILRIQQVVRGDSAAYFCASSPRQGNTEVDTIYFGEGSWLTVV.

The CDR3: CACPSLGQSFSPLHF. CDR3 nucleotides: TGTGCCTGCCCATCATTGGGACAGAGCTTTTCACCCCTCCACTTT. The J gene is TRBJ1-6, the V gene TRBV30, with 7 positions matching TRBD1. V lost 6 bases, J lost 9 bases, and 14 bases stayed unmatched. Germline CDR1 and CDR2: GTSNPN and SVGIG (reference sequence). This CDR3 has 15 residues. The full variable domain, with the rest looked up from reference TRBV30 and TRBJ1-6, is SQTIHQWPATLVQPVGSPLSLECTVEGTSNPNLYWYRQAAGRGLQLLFYSVGIGQISSEVPQNLSASRPQDRQFILSSKKLLLSDSGFYLCACPSLGQSFSPLHFGNGTRLTVT.

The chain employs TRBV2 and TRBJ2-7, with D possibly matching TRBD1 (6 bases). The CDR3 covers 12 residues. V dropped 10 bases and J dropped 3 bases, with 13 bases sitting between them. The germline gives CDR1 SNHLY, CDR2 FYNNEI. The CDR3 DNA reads TGTGCCACACAGGACAGCATCTACGAGCAGTACTTC. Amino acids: CATQDSIYEQYF.

The CDR3 spells CASSFSDRGAWTGELFF. The CDR3 nucleotides are TGCGCCAGCAGCTTCTCGGACAGGGGGGCCTGGACCGGGGAGCTGTTTTTT. V gene TRBV5-1 combines with J gene TRBJ2-2, with TRBD1 matching over 10 bases. The CDR3 sequence is 17 residues long. The germline CDR1 and CDR2 sequences are SGHRS and YFSETQ. The trim removed 2 bases at V and 5 bases at J, leaving 9 bases unmatched.

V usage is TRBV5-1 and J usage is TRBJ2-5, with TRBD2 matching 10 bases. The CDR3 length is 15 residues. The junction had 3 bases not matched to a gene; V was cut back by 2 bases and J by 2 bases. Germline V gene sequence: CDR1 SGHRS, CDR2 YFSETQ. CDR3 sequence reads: CASSFASGGQETQYF. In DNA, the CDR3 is TGCGCCAGCAGCTTCGCTAGCGGGGGACAAGAGACCCAGTACTTC.

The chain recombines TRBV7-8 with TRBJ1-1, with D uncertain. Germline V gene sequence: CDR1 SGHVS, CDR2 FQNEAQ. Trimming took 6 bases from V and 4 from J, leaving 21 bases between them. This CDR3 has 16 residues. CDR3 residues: CASRLSPGRGVTEAFF. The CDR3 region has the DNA TGTGCCAGCAGGCTAAGCCCCGGCCGGGGAGTCACTGAAGCTTTCTTT.

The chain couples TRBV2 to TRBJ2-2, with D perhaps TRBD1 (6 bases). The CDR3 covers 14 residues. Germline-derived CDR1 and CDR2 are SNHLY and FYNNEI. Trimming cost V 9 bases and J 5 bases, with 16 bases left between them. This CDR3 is CARWGPGETGELFF. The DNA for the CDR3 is TGTGCCAGGTGGGGGCCTGGGGAGACCGGGGAGCTGTTTTTT.

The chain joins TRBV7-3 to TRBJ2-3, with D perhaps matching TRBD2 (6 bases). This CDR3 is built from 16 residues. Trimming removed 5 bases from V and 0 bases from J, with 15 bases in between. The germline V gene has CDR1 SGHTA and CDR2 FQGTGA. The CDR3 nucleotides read TGTGCCAGCAGCCCTACTCTGGGGGGTAGCACAGATACGCAGTATTTT. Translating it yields CASSPTLGGSTDTQYF.

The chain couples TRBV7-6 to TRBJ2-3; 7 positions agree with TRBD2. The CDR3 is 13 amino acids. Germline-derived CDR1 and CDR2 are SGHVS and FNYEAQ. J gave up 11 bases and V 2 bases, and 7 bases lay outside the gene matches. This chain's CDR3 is CASSLSDPGGQYF. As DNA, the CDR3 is TGTGCCAGCAGCTTATCTGACCCGGGGGGGCAGTATTTT.

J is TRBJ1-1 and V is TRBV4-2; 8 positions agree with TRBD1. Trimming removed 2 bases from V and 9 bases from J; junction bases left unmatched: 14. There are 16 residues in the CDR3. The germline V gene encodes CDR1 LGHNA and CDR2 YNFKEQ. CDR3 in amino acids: CASSQLLRGQAGQAFF. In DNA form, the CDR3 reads TGTGCCAGCAGCCAACTCCTCAGGGGGCAGGCCGGGCAAGCTTTCTTT.

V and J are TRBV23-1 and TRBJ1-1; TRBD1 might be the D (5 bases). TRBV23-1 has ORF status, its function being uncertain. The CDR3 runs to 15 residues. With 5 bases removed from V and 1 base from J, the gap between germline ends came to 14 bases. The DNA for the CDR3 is TGCGCCAGCAGTTATAGGACGGGGGGGAACACTGAAGCTTTCTTT. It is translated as CASSYRTGGNTEAFF.

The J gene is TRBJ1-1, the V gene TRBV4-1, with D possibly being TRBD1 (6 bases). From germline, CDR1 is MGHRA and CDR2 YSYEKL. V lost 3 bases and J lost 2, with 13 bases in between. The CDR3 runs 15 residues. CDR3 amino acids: CASSHRGGANTEAFF. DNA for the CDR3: TGCGCCAGCAGCCATCGAGGGGGGGCTAACACTGAAGCTTTCTTT.

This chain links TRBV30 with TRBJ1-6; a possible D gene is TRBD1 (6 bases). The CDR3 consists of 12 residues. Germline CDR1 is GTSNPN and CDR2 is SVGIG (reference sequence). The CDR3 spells CAYDRLNSPLHF. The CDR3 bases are TGTGCTTATGACAGGCTGAATTCACCCCTCCACTTT.

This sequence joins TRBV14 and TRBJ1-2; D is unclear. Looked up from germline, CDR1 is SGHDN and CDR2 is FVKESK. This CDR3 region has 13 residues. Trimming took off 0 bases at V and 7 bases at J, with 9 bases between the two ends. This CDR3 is CASSQDGGGGYTF. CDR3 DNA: TGTGCCAGCAGCCAAGATGGCGGCGGTGGCTACACCTTC.

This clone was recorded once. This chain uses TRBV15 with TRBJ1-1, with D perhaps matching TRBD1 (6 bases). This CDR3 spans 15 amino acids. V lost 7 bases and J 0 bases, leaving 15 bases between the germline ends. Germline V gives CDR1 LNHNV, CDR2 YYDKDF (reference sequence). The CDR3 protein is CATTHNRDMNTEAFF. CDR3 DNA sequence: TGTGCCACCACCCACAATCGGGACATGAACACTGAAGCTTTCTTT.